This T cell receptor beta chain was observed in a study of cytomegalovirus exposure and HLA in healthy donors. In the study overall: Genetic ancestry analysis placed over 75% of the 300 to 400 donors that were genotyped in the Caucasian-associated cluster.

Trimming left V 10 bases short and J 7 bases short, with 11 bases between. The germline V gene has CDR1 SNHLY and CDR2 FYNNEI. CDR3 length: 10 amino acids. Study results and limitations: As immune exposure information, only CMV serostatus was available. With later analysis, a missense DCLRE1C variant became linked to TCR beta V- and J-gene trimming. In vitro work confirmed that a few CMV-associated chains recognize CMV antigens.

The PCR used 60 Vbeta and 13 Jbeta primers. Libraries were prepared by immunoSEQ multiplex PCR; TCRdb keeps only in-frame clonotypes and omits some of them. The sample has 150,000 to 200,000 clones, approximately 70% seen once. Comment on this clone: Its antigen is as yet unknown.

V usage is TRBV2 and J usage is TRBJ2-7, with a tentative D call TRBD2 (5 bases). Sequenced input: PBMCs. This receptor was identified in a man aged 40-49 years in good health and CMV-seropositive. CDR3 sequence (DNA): TGTGCCACCAATTCGGGGGAGCAGTACTTC. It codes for CATNSGEQYF.